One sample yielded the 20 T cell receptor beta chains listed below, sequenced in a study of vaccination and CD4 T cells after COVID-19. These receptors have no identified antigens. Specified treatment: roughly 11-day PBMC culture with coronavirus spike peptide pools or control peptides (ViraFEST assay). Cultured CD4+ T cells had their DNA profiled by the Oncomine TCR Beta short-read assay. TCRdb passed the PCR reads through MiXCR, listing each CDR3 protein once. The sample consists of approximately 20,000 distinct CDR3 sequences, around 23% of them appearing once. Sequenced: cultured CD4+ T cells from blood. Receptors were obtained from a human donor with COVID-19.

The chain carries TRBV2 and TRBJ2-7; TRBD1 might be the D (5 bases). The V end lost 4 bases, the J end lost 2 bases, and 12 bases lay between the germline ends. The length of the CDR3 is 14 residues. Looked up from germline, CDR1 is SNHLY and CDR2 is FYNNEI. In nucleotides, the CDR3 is TGTGCCAGCAGTGGAGCGTCCAGGGCCTACGAGCAGTACTTC. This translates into CASSGASRAYEQYF.

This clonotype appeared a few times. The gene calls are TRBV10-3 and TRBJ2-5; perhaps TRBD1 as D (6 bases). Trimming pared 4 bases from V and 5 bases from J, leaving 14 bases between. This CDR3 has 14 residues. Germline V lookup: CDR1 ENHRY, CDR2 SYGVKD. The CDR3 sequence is CAISGDIIGETQYF. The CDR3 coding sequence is TGTGCCATCAGTGGGGACATTATCGGGGAGACCCAGTACTTC.

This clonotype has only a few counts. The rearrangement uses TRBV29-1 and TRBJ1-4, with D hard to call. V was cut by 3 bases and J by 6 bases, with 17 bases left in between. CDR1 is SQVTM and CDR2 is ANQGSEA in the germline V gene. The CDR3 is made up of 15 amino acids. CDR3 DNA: TGCAGCGTTGAGCTCGGGGTAGGGAGGGATGAAAAACTGTTTTTT. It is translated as CSVELGVGRDEKLFF.

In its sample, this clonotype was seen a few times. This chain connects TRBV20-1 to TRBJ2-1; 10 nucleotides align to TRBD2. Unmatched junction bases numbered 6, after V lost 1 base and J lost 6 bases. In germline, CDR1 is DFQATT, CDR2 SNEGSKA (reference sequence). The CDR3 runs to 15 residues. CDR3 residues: CSARVRTSGLNEQFF. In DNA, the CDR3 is TGCAGTGCTAGAGTTAGGACTAGCGGTCTCAATGAGCAGTTCTTC.

The CDR3 DNA is TGTGCCAGCAGTGAACCCGGACAGGGCGGGAAGCCCCTCCACTTT. Encoded protein: CASSEPGQGGKPLHF. The gene calls are TRBV6-1 and TRBJ1-6; 8 nucleotides align to TRBD1. This CDR3 has 15 amino acids. After removal of 2 bases from V and 13 bases from J, the junction contained 10 bases not matched to a gene. The germline V gene encodes CDR1 MNHNS and CDR2 SASEGT.

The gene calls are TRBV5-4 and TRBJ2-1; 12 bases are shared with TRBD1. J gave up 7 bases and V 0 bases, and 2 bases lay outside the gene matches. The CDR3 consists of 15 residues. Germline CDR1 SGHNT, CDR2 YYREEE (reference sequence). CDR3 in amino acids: CASSLGDRGLNEQFF. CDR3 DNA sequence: TGTGCCAGCAGCTTGGGGGACAGGGGGCTGAATGAGCAGTTCTTC.

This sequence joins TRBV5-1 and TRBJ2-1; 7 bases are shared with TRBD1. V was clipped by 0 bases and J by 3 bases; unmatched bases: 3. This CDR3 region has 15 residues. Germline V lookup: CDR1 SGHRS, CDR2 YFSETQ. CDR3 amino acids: CASSLGGTDYNEQFF. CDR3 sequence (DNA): TGCGCCAGCAGCTTGGGAGGGACAGACTACAATGAGCAGTTCTTC.

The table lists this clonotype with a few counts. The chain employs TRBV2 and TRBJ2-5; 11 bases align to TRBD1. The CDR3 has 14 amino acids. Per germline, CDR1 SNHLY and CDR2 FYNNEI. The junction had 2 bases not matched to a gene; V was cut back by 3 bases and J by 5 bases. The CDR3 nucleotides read TGTGCCAGCAGTGAGGGACAGGGGGGCGAGACCCAGTACTTC. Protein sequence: CASSEGQGGETQYF.

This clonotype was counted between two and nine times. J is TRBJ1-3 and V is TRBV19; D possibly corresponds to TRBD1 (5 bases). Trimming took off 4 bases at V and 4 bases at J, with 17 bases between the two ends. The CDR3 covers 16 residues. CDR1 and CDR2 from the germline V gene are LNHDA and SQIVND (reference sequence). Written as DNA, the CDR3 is TGTGCCAGTAGTACAACAGACAGCTCCTGGGGAAACACCATATATTTT. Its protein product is CASSTTDSSWGNTIYF.

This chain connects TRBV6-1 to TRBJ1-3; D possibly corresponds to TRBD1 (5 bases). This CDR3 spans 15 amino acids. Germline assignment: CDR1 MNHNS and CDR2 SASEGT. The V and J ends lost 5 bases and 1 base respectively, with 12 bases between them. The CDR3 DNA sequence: TGTGCCAGCAGTCTAGGTGGGGGGTCTGGAAACACCATATATTTT. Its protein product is CASSLGGGSGNTIYF.

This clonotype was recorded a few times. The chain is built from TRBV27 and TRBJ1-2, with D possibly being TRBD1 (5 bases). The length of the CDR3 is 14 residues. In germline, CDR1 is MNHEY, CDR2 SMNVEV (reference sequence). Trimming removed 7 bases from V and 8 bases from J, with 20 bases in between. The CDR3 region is CASMGRGRRGGYTF. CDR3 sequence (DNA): TGTGCCAGCATGGGCCGAGGCCGGCGGGGGGGCTACACCTTC.

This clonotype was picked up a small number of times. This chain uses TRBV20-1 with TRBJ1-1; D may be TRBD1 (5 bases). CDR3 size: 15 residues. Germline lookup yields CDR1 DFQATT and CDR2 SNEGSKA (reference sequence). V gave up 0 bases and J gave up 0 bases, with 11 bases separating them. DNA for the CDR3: TGCAGTGCTAGAGAGTCGGGGCGGCTGAACACTGAAGCTTTCTTT. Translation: CSARESGRLNTEAFF.

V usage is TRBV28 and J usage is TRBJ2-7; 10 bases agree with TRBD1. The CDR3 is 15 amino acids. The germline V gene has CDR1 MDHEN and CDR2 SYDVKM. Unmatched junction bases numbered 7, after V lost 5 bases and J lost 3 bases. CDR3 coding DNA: TGTGCCAGCAGTAGATCCGGGACAGGGGACTACGAGCAGTACTTC. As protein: CASSRSGTGDYEQYF. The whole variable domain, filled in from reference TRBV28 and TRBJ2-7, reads DVKVTQSSRYLVKRTGEKVFLECVQDMDHENMFWYRQDPGLGLRLIYFSYDVKMKEKGDIPEGYSVSREKKERFSLILESASTNQTSMYLCASSRSGTGDYEQYFGPGTRLTVT.

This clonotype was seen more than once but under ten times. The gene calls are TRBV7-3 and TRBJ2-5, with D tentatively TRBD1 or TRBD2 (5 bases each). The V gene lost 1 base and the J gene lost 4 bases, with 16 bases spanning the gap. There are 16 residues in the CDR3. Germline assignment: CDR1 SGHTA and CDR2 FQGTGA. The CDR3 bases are TGTGCCAGCAGCTTAAATCCCCCGGGGACGCGAGAGACCCAGTACTTC. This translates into CASSLNPPGTRETQYF.

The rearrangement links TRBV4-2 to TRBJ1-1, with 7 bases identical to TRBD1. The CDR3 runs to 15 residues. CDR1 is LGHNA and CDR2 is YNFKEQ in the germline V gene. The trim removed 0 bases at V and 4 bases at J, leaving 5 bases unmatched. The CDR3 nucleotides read TGTGCCAGCAGCCAAGATAGGGGGCGCGGCACTGAAGCTTTCTTT. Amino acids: CASSQDRGRGTEAFF.

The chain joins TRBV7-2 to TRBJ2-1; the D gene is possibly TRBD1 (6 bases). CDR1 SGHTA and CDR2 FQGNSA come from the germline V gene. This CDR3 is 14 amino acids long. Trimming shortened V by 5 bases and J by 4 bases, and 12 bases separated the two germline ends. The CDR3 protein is CASSPGQTYNEQFF. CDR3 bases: TGTGCCAGCAGCCCGGGACAAACGTACAATGAGCAGTTCTTC.

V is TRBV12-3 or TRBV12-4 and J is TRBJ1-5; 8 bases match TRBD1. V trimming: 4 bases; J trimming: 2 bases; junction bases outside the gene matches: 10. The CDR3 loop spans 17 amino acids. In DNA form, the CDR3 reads TGTGCCAGCAGTTCCCCCTGGACAGGGAGAGGCAATCAGCCCCAGCATTTT. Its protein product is CASSSPWTGRGNQPQHF.

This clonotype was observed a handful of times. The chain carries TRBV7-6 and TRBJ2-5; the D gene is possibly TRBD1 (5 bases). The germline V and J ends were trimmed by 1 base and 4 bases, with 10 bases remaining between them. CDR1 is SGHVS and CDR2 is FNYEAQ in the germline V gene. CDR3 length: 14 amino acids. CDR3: CASSLVGQGETQYF. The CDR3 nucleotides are TGTGCCAGCAGCTTAGTAGGGCAGGGAGAGACCCAGTACTTC.

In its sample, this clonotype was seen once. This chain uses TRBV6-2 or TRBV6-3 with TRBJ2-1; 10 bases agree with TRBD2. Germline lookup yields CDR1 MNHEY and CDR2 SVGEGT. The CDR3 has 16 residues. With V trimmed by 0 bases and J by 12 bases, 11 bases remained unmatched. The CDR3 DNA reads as TGTGCCAGCAGTTACTCTGGAGCGGGGGGGCTGCTCGGGCAGTTCTTC. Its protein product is CASSYSGAGGLLGQFF.

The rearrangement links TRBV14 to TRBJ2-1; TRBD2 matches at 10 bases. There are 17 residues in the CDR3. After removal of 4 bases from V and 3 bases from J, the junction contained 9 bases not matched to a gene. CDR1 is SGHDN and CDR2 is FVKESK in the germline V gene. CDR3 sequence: CASSPPPPSGGYNEQFF. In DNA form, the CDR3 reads TGTGCCAGCAGCCCACCCCCACCTAGCGGGGGCTACAATGAGCAGTTCTTC.